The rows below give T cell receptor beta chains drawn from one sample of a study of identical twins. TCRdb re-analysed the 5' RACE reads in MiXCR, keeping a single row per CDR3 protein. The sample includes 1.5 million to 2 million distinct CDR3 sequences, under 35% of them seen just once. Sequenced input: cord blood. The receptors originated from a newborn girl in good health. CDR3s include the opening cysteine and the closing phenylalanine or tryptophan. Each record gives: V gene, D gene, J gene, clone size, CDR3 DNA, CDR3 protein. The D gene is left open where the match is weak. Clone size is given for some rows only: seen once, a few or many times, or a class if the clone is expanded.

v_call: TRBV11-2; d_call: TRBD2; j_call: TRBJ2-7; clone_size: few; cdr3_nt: TGTGCCAGCAGCTTGGTCGGGGGGGCGGGTCTAAGCCACGAGCAGTACTTC; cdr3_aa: CASSLVGGAGLSHEQYF
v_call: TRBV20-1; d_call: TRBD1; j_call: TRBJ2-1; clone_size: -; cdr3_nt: TGCAGTGCTAGCCGGACAGGGGGCTACCGGCAGTTCTTC; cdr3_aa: CSASRTGGYRQFF
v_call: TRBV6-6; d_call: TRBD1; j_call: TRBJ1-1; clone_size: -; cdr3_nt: TGTGCCAGCAGGTATACAGGGGGCTCTGAAGCTTTCTTT; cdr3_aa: CASRYTGGSEAFF
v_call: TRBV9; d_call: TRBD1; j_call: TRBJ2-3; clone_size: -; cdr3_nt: TGTGCCAGCAGCCACCGACAGGGATTCCGCACAGATACGCAGTATTTT; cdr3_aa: CASSHRQGFRTDTQYF
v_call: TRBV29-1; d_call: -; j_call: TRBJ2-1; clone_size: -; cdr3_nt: TGCAGCGTTAAAGGACAGCGGAGCTCCTACAATGTGCAGTTCTTC; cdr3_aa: CSVKGQRSSYNVQFF
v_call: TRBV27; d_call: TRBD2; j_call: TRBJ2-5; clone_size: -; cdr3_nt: TGTGCCGGCAGTTTATCCCGACTAGCGGGGTTGAAAGAGACCCAGTACTTC; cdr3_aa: CAGSLSRLAGLKETQYF
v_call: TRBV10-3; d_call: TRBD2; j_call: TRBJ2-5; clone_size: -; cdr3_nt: TGTGCCATCAGTGGCAGCGGGAGAATGAATGAGCAGTACTTC; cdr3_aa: CAISGSGRMNEQYF
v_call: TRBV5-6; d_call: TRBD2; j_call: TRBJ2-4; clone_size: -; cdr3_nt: TGTGCCAGCAGCTTTCAGCCTAGCGGGAAAAACATTCAGTACTTC; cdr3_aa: CASSFQPSGKNIQYF
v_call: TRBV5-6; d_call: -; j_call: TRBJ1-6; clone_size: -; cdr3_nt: TGTGCCAGCAGCCCGAACTATAATTCACCCCTCCACTTT; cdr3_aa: CASSPNYNSPLHF
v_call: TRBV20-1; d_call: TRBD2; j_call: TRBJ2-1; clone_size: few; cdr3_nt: TGCAGTGCCCAGGGTCAAAGCGGGAGTTTTGAGCAGTTCTTC; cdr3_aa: CSAQGQSGSFEQFF
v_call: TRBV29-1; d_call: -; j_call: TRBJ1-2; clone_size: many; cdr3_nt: TGCAGCGTCCAGGCCTATGGCTACACCTTC; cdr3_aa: CSVQAYGYTF
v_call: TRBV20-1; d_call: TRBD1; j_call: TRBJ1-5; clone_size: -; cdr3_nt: TGCAGTCAACAGGGGCGCAATCAGCCCCAGCATTTT; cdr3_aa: CSQQGRNQPQHF
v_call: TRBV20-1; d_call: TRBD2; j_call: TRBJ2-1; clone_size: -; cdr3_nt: TGCAGTGCTTCCCAGACTAGCGGGAGTCCCAACTACTACAATGAGCAGTTCTTC; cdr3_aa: CSASQTSGSPNYYNEQFF
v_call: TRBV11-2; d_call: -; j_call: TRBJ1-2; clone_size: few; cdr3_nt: TGTGCCAGCAGCTTAGTCGCGCCTGACGGCTACACCTTC; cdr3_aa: CASSLVAPDGYTF
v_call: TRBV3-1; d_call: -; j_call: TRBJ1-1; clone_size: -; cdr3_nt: TGTGCCAGCAGCCTCCGCTCGGGGCGGATGAACACTGAAGCTTTCTTT; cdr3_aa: CASSLRSGRMNTEAFF
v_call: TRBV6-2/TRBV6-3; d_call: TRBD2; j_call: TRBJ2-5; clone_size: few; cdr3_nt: TGTGCCAGCAGATTCCTAGCGGCGGAGACCCAGTACTTC; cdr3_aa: CASRFLAAETQYF
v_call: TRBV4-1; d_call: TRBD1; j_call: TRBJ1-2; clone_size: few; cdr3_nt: TGCGCCAGCAGCCAAGTACAGGGGGAACGGGGCTACACCTTC; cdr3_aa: CASSQVQGERGYTF
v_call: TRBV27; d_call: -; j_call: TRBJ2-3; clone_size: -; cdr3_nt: TGTGCCAGCAGTTTATCGGGGGTAGAAACTAGCACAGATACGCAGTATTTT; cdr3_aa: CASSLSGVETSTDTQYF
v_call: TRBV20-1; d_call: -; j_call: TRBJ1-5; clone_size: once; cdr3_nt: TGCAGTGTAGGACGGATTAGCAATCAGCCCCAGCATTTT; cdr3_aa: CSVGRISNQPQHF
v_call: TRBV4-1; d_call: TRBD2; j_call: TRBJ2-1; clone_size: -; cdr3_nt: TGCGCCAGCAGCCAAGATTCGACTAGCGGGACCATTAATGAGCAGTTCTTC; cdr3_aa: CASSQDSTSGTINEQFF
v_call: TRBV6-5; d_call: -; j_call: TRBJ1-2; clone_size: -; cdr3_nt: TGTGCCAGCAGTTACTCAGATTACAGGGATGGCTACACCTTC; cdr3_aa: CASSYSDYRDGYTF
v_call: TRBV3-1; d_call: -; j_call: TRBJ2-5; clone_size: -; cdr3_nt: TGTGCCAGCAGCCGGACAGCCGGAGAGACCCAGTACTTC; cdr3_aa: CASSRTAGETQYF
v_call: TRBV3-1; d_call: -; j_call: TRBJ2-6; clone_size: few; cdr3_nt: TGTGCCAGCAGCCAAGGTTATCCAGCCCGCTCTGGGGCCAACGTCCTGACTTTC; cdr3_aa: CASSQGYPARSGANVLTF
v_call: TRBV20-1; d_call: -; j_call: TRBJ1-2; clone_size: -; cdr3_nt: TGCAGTGCTTCCCGGGGGTCCGGCTATGGCTACACCTTC; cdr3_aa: CSASRGSGYGYTF
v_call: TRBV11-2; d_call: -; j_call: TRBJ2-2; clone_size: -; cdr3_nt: TGTGCCAGCAGCTCCCACCTTGGCGGGGAGCTGTTTTTT; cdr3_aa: CASSSHLGGELFF
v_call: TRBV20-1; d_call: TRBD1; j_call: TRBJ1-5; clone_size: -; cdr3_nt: TGCAGTGCCCCGGACAGGGGGCAGCCCCAGCATTTT; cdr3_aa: CSAPDRGQPQHF
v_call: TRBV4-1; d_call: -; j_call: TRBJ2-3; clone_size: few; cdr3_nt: TGCGCCAGCAGCCAAGAGGTGGGATTTATCACACATACGCAGTATTTT; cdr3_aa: CASSQEVGFITHTQYF
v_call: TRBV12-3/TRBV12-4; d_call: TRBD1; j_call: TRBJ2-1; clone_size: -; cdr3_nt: TGTGCCAGCAGTGCCGGGACAGGGGACAATGAGCAGTTCTTC; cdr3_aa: CASSAGTGDNEQFF
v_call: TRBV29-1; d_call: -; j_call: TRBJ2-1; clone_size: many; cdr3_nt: TGCAGCGTAGTGGGCCCCCACTCCTACAATGAGCAGTTCTTC; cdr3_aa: CSVVGPHSYNEQFF